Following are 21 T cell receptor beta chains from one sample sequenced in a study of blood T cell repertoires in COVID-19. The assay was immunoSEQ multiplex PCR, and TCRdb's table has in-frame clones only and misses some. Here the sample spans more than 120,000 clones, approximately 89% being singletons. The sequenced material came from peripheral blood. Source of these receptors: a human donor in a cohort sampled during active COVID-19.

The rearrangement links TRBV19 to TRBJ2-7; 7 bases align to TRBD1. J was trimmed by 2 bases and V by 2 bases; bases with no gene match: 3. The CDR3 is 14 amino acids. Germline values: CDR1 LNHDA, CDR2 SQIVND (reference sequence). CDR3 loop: CASSINRGPYEQYF. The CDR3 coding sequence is TGTGCCAGTAGTATAAACAGGGGACCCTACGAGCAGTACTTC. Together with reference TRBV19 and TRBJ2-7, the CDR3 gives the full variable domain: DGGITQSPKYLFRKEGQNVTLSCEQNLNHDAMYWYRQDPGQGLRLIYYSQIVNDFQKGDIAEGYSVSREKKESFPLTVTSAQKNPTAFYLCASSINRGPYEQYFGPGTRLTVT.

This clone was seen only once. DNA of the CDR3: TGTGCCAGCAGCTTAGGGTCGGCGGGTTCTGGAAACACCATATATTTT. It yields the protein CASSLGSAGSGNTIYF. The rearrangement links TRBV7-6 to TRBJ1-3; D ambiguous. The CDR3 is made up of 16 amino acids. The V gene lost 1 base and the J gene lost 1 base, with 11 bases spanning the gap. Looked up from germline, CDR1 is SGHVS and CDR2 is FNYEAQ.

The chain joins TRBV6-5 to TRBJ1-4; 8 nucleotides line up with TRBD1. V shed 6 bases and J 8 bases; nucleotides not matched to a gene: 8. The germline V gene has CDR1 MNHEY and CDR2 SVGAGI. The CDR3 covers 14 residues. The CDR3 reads CASRPGGEIEKLFF. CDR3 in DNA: TGTGCCAGCAGGCCAGGGGGCGAAATCGAAAAACTGTTTTTT.

For the CDR3, the DNA is TGTGCCAGCAGCCCTAGGACTAGCGGACCCACAGATACGCAGTATTTT. Protein product: CASSPRTSGPTDTQYF. The V gene is TRBV3-1 (or the pseudogene TRBV3-2), the J gene TRBJ2-3; 10 positions agree with TRBD2. With 4 bases clipped from V and 2 bases from J, the junction kept 6 bases outside the gene matches. CDR3 length: 16 residues. Germline assignment: CDR1 LGHDT and CDR2 YNNKEL (reference sequence).

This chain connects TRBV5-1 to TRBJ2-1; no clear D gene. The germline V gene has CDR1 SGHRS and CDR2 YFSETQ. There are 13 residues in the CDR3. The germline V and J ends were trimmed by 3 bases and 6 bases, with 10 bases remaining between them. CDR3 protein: CASSYKPTNEQFF. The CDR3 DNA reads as TGCGCCAGCAGCTATAAGCCCACCAATGAGCAGTTCTTC.

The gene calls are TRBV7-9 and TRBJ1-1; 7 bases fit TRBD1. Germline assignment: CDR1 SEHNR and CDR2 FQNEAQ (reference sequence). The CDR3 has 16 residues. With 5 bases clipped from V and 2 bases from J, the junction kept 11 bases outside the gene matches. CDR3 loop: CASSLPTGSINTEAFF. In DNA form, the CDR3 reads TGTGCCAGCAGCCTCCCGACAGGGAGTATCAACACTGAAGCTTTCTTT.

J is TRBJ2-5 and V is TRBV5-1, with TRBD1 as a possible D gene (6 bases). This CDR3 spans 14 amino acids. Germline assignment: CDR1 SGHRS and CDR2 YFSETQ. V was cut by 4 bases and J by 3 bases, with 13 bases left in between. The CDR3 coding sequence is TGCGCCAGCAGCCTGTATGGGACAAAAGAGACCCAGTACTTC. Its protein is CASSLYGTKETQYF.

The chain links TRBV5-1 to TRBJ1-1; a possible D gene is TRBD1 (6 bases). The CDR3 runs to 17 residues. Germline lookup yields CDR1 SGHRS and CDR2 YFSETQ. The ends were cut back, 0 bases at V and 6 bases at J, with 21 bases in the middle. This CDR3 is CASSLALRTGPHSEAFF. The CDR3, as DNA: TGCGCCAGCAGCTTGGCCTTACGAACAGGGCCACACTCTGAAGCTTTCTTT.

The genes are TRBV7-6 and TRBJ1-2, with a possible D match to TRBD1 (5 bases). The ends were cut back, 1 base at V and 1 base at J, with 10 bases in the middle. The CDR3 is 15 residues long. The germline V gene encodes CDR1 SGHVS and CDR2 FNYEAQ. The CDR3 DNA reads TGTGCCAGCAGCTTAGTGGCAGGGAATAACTATGGCTACACCTTC. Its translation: CASSLVAGNNYGYTF. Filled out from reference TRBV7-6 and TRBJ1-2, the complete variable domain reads GAGVSQSPRYKVTKRGQDVALRCDPISGHVSLYWYRQALGQGPEFLTYFNYEAQQDKSGLPNDRFSAERPEGSISTLTIQRTEQRDSAMYRCASSLVAGNNYGYTFGSGTRLTVV.

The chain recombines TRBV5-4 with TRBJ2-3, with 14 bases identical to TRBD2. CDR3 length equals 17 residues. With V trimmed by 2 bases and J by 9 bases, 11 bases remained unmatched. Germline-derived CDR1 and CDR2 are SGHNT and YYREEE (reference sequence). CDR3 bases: TGTGCCAGCAGCTTTTACGGGACTAGCGGGGGTTGGTGGACGCAGTATTTT. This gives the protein CASSFYGTSGGWWTQYF. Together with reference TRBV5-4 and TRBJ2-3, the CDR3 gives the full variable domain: ETGVTQSPTHLIKTRGQQVTLRCSSQSGHNTVSWYQQALGQGPQFIFQYYREEENGRGNFPPRFSGLQFPNYSSELNVNALELDDSALYLCASSFYGTSGGWWTQYFGPGTRLTVL.

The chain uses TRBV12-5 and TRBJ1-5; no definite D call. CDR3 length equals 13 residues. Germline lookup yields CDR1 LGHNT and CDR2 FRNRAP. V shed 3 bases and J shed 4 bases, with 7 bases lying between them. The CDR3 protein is CASGFGINQPQHF. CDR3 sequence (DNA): TGTGCTAGTGGTTTCGGGATTAATCAGCCCCAGCATTTT.

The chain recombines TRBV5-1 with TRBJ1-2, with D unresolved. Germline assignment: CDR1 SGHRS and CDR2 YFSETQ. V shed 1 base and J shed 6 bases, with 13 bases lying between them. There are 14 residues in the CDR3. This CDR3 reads CASSLLVSADGYTF. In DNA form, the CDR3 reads TGCGCCAGCAGCTTGCTGGTGTCGGCGGATGGCTACACCTTC.

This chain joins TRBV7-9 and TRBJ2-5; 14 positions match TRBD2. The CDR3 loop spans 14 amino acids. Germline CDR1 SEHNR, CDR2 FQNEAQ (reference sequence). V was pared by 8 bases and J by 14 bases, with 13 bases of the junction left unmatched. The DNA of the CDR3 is TGTGCCAGCGCCCCCGGGACTAGCGGGGGACACTTATACTTC. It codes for CASAPGTSGGHLYF. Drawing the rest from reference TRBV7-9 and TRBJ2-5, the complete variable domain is DTGVSQNPRHKITKRGQNVTFRCDPISEHNRLYWYRQTLGQGPEFLTYFQNEAQLEKSRLLSDRFSAERPKGSFSTLEIQRTEQGDSAMYLCASAPGTSGGHLYFGPGTRLLVL.

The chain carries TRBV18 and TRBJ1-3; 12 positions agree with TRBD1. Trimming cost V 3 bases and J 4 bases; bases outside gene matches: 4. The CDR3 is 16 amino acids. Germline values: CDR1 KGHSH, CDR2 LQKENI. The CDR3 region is CASSPAGTGGGNTIYF. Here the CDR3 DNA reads TGTGCCAGCTCACCTGCCGGGACAGGGGGCGGAAACACCATATATTTT. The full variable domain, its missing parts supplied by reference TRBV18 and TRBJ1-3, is NAGVMQNPRHLVRRRGQEARLRCSPMKGHSHVYWYRQLPEEGLKFMVYLQKENIIDESGMPKERFSAEFPKEGPSILRIQQVVRGDSAAYFCASSPAGTGGGNTIYFGEGSWLTVV.

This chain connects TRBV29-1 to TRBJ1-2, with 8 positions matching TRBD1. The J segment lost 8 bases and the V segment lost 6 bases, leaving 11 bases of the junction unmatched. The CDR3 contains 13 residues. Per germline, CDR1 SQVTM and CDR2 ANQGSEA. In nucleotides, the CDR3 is TGCAGCGTGCTACGTCAGGGGGCCAGGGGCTACACCTTC. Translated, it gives CSVLRQGARGYTF.

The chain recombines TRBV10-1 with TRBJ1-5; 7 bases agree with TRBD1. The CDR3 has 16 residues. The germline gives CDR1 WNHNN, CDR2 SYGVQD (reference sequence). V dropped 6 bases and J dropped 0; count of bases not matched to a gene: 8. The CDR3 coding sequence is TGCGCCAGCAGACCCGGGACAGACCATAGCAATCAGCCCCAGCATTTT. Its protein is CASRPGTDHSNQPQHF.

The CDR3 is CASSYGGDRAYNSPLHF. CDR3 coding DNA: TGTGCCAGCAGTTACGGCGGGGACAGGGCCTATAATTCACCCCTCCACTTT. This chain links TRBV6-2 or TRBV6-3 with TRBJ1-6, with 9 bases identical to TRBD1. The CDR3 loop spans 17 amino acids. With 2 bases clipped from V and 2 bases from J, the junction kept 4 bases outside the gene matches. The germline V gene encodes CDR1 MNHEY and CDR2 SVGEGT.

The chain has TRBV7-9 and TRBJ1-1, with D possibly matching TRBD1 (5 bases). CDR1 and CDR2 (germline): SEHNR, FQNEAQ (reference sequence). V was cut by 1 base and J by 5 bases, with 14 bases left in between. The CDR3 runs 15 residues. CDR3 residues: CASSLELQGGTEAFF. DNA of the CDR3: TGTGCCAGCAGCTTAGAGCTCCAGGGTGGAACTGAAGCTTTCTTT. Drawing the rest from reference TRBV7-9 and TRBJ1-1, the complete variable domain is DTGVSQNPRHKITKRGQNVTFRCDPISEHNRLYWYRQTLGQGPEFLTYFQNEAQLEKSRLLSDRFSAERPKGSFSTLEIQRTEQGDSAMYLCASSLELQGGTEAFFGQGTRLTVV.

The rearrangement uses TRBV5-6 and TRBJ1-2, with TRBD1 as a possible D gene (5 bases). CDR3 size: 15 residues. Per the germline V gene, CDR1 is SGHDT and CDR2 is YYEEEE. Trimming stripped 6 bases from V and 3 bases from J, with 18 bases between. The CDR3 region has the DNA TGTGCCAGCACCTCGATCTATTGGGGGGACTATGGCTACACCTTC. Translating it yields CASTSIYWGDYGYTF. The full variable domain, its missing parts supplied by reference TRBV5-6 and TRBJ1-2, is DAGVTQSPTHLIKTRGQQVTLRCSPKSGHDTVSWYQQALGQGPQFIFQYYEEEERQRGNFPDRFSGHQFPNYSSELNVNALLLGDSALYLCASTSIYWGDYGYTFGSGTRLTVV.

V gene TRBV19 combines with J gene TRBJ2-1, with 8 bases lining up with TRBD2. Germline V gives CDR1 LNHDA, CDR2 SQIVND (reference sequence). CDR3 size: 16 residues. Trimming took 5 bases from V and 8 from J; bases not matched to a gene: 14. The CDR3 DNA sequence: TGTGCCAGTAGTCCCCGGACTAGCTCTCGAGGGGATGAGCAGTTCTTC. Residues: CASSPRTSSRGDEQFF. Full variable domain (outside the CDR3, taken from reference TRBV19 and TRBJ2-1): DGGITQSPKYLFRKEGQNVTLSCEQNLNHDAMYWYRQDPGQGLRLIYYSQIVNDFQKGDIAEGYSVSREKKESFPLTVTSAQKNPTAFYLCASSPRTSSRGDEQFFGPGTRLTVL.

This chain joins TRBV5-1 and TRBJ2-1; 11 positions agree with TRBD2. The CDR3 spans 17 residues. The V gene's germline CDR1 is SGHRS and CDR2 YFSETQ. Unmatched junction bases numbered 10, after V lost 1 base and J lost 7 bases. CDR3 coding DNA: TGCGCCAGCAGCTTGCGATTAGCGGGGGGGCCGATTAATGAGCAGTTCTTC. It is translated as CASSLRLAGGPINEQFF.